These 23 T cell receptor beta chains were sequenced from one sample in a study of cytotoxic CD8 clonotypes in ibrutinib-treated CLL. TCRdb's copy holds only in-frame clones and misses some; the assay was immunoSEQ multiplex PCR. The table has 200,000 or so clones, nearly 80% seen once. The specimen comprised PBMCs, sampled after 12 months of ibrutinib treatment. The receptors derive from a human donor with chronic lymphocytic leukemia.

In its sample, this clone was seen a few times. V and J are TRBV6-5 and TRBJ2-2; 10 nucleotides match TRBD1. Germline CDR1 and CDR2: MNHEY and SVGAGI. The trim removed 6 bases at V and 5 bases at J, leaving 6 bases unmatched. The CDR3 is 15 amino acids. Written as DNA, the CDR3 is TGTGCCAGCAGGGACGGGACAGGGGATACCGGGGAGCTGTTTTTT. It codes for CASRDGTGDTGELFF.

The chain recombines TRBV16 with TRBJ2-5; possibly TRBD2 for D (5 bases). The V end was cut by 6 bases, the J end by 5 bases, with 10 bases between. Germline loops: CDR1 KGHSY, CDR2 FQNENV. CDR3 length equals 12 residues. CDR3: CASSLQRETQYF. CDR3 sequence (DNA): TGTGCCAGCAGTTTACAGCGGGAGACCCAGTACTTC.

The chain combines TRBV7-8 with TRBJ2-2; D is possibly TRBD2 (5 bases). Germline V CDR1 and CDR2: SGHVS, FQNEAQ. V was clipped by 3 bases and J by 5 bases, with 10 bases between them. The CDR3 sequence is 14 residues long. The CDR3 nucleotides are TGTGCCAGCAGCTTCTACCCGGGAACCGGGGAGCTGTTTTTT. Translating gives CASSFYPGTGELFF.

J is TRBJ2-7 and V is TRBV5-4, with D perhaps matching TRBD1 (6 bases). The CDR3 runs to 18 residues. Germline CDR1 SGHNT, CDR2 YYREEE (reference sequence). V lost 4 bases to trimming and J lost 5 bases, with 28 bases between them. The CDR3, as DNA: TGTGCCAGCAGCCCGCCCATTCTTGACTCGCAGGGGTTTGACGAGCAGTACTTC. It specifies CASSPPILDSQGFDEQYF.

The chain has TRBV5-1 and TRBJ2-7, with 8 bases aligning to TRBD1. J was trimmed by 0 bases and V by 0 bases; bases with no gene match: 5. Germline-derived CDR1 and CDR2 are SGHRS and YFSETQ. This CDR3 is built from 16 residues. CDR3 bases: TGCGCCAGCAGCTTGGACAGGGGGGAGCCCTCCTACGAGCAGTACTTC. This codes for CASSLDRGEPSYEQYF.

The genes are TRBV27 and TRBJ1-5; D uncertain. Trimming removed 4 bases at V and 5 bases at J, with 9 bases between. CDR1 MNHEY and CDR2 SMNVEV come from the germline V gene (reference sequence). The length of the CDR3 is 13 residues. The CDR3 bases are TGTGCCAGCAGTTGGGCTCAGGATCAGCCCCAGCATTTT. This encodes CASSWAQDQPQHF.

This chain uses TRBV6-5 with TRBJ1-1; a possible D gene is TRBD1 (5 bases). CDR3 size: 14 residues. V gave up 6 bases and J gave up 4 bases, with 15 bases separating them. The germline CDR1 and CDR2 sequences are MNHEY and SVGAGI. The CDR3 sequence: CASSPLRGSTEAFF. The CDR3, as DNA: TGTGCCAGCAGCCCCCTAAGGGGATCCACTGAAGCTTTCTTT.

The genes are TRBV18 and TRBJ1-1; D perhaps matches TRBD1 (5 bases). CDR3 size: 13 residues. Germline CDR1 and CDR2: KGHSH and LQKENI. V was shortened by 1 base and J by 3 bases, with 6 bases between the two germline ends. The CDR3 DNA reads TGTGCCAGCTCACCACGGGGGGACACTGAAGCTTTCTTT. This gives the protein CASSPRGDTEAFF.

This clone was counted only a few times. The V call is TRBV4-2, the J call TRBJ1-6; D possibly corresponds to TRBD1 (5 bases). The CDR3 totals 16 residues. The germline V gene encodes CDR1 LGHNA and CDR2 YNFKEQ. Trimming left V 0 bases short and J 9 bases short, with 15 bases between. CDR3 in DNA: TGTGCCAGCAGCCAAGATTTAGGGAGTACAGGTTCACCCCTCCACTTT. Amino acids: CASSQDLGSTGSPLHF.

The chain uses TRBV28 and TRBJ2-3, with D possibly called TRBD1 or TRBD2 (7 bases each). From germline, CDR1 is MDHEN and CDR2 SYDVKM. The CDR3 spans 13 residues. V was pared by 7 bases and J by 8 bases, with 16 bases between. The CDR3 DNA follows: TGTGCCAGCACAGGGGGAGGGAGGGGTACGCAGTATTTT. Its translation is CASTGGGRGTQYF.

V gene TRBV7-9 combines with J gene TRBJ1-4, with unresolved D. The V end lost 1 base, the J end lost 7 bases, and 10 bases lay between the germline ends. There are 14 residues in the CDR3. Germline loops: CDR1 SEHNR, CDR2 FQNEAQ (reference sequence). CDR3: CASSLDSRGEKLFF. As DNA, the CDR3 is TGTGCCAGCAGCTTAGATTCACGGGGTGAAAAACTGTTTTTT.

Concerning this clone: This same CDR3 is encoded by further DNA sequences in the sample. This CDR3 is CASSLGGRATDTQYF. CDR3 bases: TGTGCCAGCAGCTTAGGGGGGAGGGCCACAGATACGCAGTATTTT. The chain couples TRBV7-9 to TRBJ2-3; 7 bases line up with TRBD2. Trimming at V came to 1 base and at J to 2 bases, leaving 3 bases not matched to a gene. The CDR3 is 15 amino acids. Germline CDR1 is SEHNR and CDR2 is FQNEAQ (reference sequence).

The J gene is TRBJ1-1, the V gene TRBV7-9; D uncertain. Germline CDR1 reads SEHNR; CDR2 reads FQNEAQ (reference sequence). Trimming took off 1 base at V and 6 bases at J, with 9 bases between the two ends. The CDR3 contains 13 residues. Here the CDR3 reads CASSLVLLPEAFF. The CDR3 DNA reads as TGTGCCAGCAGCTTAGTCCTCCTTCCTGAAGCTTTCTTT.

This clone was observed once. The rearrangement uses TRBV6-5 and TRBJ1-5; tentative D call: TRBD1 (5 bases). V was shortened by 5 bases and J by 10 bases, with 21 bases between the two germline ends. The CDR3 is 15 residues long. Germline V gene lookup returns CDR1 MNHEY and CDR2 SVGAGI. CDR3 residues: CASSLGPVDGAPQHF. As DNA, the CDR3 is TGTGCCAGCAGTCTAGGTCCCGTCGATGGGGCCCCCCAGCATTTT.

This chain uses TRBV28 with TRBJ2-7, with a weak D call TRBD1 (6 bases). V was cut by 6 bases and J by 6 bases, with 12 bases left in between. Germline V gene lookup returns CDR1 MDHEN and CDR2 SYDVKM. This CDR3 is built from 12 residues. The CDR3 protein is CASRFGGGEQYF. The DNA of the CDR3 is TGTGCCAGCAGGTTTGGGGGCGGCGAGCAGTACTTC.

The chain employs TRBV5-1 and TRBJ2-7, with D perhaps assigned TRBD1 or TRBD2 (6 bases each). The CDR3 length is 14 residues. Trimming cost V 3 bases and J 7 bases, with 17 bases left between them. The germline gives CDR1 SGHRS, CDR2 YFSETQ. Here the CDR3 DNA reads TGCGCCAGCAGCTCCTGGGGGGCCGAGGGGGAGCAGTACTTC. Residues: CASSSWGAEGEQYF.

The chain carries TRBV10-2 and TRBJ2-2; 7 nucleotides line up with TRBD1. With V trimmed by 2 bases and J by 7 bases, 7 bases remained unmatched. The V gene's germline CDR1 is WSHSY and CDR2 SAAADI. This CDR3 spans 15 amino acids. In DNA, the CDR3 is TGCGCCAGCAGTGAGAGGGGGCTTAGTAGCGGGGAGCTGTTTTTT. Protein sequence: CASSERGLSSGELFF.

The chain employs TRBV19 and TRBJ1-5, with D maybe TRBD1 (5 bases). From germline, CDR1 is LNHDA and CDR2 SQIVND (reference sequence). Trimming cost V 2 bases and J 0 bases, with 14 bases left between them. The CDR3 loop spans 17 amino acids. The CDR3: CASSITGRGYSNQPQHF. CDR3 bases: TGTGCCAGTAGTATAACGGGTCGGGGGTATAGCAATCAGCCCCAGCATTTT.

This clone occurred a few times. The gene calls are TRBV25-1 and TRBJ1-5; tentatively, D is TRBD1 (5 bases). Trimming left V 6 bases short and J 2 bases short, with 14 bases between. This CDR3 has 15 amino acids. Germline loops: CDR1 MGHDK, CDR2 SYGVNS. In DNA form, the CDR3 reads TGTGCCAGCAGGGCCCCTGGGGGAGGCAATCAGCCCCAGCATTTT. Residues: CASRAPGGGNQPQHF.

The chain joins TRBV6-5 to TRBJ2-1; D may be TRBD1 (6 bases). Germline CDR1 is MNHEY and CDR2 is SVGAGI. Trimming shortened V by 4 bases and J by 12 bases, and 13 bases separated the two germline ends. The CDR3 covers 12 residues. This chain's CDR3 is CASSSPRGRQFF. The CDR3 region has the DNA TGTGCCAGCAGTTCTCCCAGGGGAAGGCAGTTCTTC.

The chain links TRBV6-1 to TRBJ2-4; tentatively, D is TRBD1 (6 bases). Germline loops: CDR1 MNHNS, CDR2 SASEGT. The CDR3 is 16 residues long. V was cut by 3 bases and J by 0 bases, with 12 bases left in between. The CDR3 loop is CASSDPDRRAKNIQYF. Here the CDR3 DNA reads TGTGCCAGCAGTGACCCAGACAGGCGAGCCAAAAACATTCAGTACTTC.

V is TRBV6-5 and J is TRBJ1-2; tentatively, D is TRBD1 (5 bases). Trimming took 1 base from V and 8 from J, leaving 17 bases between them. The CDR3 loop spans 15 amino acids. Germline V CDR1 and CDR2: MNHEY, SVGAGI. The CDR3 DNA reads TGTGCCAGCAGTTACTGGGGCAGCCAACTGGGGGGCTACACCTTC. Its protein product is CASSYWGSQLGGYTF.

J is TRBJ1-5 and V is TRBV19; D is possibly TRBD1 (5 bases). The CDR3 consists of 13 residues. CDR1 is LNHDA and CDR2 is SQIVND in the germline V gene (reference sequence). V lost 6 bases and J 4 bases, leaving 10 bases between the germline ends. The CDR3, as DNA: TGTGCCAGTAGGGCCGGGGGAAATCAGCCCCAGCATTTT. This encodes CASRAGGNQPQHF.